This TCR beta chain appears in the sequencing data of a study of blood T cell repertoires in COVID-19. Study information: From T cells, B-cell-depleted T cells, or PBMCs came the material, which was cDNA or gDNA.

CDR1 and CDR2 (germline): MNHEY, SMNVEV (reference sequence). V trimming: 7 bases; J trimming: 5 bases; junction bases outside the gene matches: 7. The CDR3 has 14 amino acids. For recovered donors of Cohort 3, there were two negative PCRs, clearance, or symptom resolution. How the authors handled the data: Reference gene primer amplification yielded estimated nucleated cell counts. Here immunoSEQ multiplex PCR was the method, and the copy in TCRdb shows in-frame clones only, minus some. The V and J calls and clone size were taken over from that table, and D and trimming were inferred from the DNA. There are 310,000 or so clones in the sample; about 93% occur only once, and 0.9% to 1.2% lies in the top ten.

Source material: PBMCs or T cells enriched from blood (not recorded which). The sequence was obtained from a woman aged 25 to 39 who had recovered from COVID-19. The V and J genes are TRBV27 and TRBJ2-4; 8 bases are a match to TRBD1. In nucleotides, the CDR3 is TGTGCCAGCACCCGGACAGGGTTAGAAAACATTCAGTACTTC. Amino acid sequence: CASTRTGLENIQYF.